The T cell receptor (beta chain) under discussion was sequenced for a study of blood T cell repertoires in COVID-19. Trimming removed 3 bases at V and 7 bases at J, with 14 bases between. The CDR3 is 14 amino acids. CDR1 SGDLS and CDR2 YYNGEE come from the germline V gene. Some clones are missing from TCRdb's copy, which holds only in-frame ones; the method was immunoSEQ multiplex PCR. The sample shows 140,000 to 150,000 clones, 84% of them seen only once. Sequences were obtained from peripheral blood. The source is a human donor in a cohort sampled during active COVID-19. The chain links TRBV9 to TRBJ1-5; D not certain. In DNA form, the CDR3 reads TGTGCCAGCAGCGCGGACCCCGGAGGGCAGCCCCAGCATTTT. The encoded protein is CASSADPGGQPQHF.